Presented here are 2 T cell receptor beta chains from one specimen sequenced in a study of cytomegalovirus exposure and HLA in healthy donors. Repertoires were generated with immunoSEQ multiplex PCR, while TCRdb's copy carries only in-frame clones and drops some. Of approximately 160,000 clones listed, about 86% are singletons. Input material: PBMCs. The source of these receptors is a woman aged 18 to 35 in good health and CMV-seronegative.

The genes are TRBV18 and TRBJ1-2, with 7 bases fitting TRBD1. The CDR3 sequence is 14 residues long. V shed 3 bases, J shed 3 bases, and the junction held 4 bases outside the gene matches. Per germline, CDR1 KGHSH and CDR2 LQKENI. The CDR3 loop reads CASSPRTGDYGYTF. The DNA of the CDR3 is TGTGCCAGCTCACCTCGAACAGGGGACTATGGCTACACCTTC.

DNA of the CDR3: TGTGCCAGCAGCCTGGGAGAGTATCAAGAGACCCAGTACTTC. Translation gives CASSLGEYQETQYF. This chain uses TRBV2 with TRBJ2-5, with a weak D call TRBD2 (5 bases). This CDR3 region has 14 residues. Per the germline V gene, CDR1 is SNHLY and CDR2 is FYNNEI. V lost 6 bases and J 2 bases, leaving 13 bases between the germline ends.